This T cell receptor beta chain was profiled in a study of blood T cell repertoires in COVID-19. Overall study context: Whether acute or convalescent, the COVID-19 samples came from the United States, Italy and Spain. PBMCs, B-cell-depleted T cells, or T cells provided the cDNA or gDNA that made up the material.

As handled by the study authors: Nucleated cell counts were estimated from reference gene primer amplification. Method: immunoSEQ multiplex PCR; TCRdb's copy keeps in-frame clones and lacks some. That table gives V, J and clone size, and the DNA gave D and trimming. This sample has 310,000 or so clones, with around 83% found just once. Germline V lookup: CDR1 KGHDR, CDR2 SFDVKD. CDR3 length: 15 amino acids. The V end was cut by 2 bases, the J end by 5 bases, with 14 bases between. The TCR was taken from a woman in her forties or fifties with acute or convalescent COVID-19. What was sequenced was peripheral blood. This chain connects TRBV24-1 to TRBJ1-2, with D perhaps matching TRBD1 (6 bases). CDR3 nucleotides: TGTGCCACCAGTGATTCCACCGGGACATTTTATGGCTACACCTTC. As protein: CATSDSTGTFYGYTF.